In this sample, the clone carrying this TCR beta chain turned up a few times. Its antigen is unknown. The CDR3 consists of 13 residues. Trimming took 3 bases from V and 9 from J, leaving 13 bases between them. Per the germline V gene, CDR1 is SGHRS and CDR2 is YFSETQ. Together with a sample-barcoded 5' primer, a J-beta primer mix was included in a second PCR lasting about 6 to 11 cycles. Every cDNA was tagged by a template-switch adaptor with 12 random nucleotides. Each CDR3 protein gets one entry after TCRdb re-called the 5' RACE reads with MiXCR. The table records about 640,000 distinct CDR3 sequences, 45% to 65% of them present only once. This sample was taken from a study of blood T cells in healthy people across ages. Study-wide background: Through template switching, about one barcoded beta molecule was captured per two T cells, as measured in model experiments.

General study points: Conclusively comparing naive with antigen-experienced cells was impossible with unsorted PBMCs.

Material for sequencing was blood. This clonotype was sampled from a man in his sixties in good health. This chain joins TRBV5-1 and TRBJ2-1, with D perhaps TRBD2 (6 bases). CDR3 nucleotides: TGCGCCAGCAGCTCCCTGGGAGCGGGTGAGCAGTTCTTC. Translating gives CASSSLGAGEQFF. Complete variable domain (other parts from reference TRBV5-1 and TRBJ2-1): KAGVTQTPRYLIKTRGQQVTLSCSPISGHRSVSWYQQTPGQGLQFLFEYFSETQRNKGNFPGRFSGRQFSNSRSEMNVSTLELGDSALYLCASSSLGAGEQFFGPGTRLTVL.